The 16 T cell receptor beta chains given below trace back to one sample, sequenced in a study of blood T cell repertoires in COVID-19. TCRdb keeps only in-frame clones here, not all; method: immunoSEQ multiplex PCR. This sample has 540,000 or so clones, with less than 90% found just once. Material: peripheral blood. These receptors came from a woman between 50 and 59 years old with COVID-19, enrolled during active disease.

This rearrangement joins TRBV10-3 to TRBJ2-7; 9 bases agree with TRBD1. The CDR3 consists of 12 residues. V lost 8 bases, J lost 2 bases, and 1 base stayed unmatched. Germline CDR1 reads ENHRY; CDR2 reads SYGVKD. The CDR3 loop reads CAIGTGTYEQYF. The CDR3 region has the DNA TGTGCCATCGGGACAGGGACCTACGAGCAGTACTTC.

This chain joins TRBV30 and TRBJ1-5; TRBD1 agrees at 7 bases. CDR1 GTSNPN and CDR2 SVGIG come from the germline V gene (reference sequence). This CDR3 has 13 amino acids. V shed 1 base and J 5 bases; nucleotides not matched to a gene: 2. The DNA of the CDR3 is TGTGCCTGGAGTGGGCAGGGGGATCAGCCCCAGCATTTT. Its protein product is CAWSGQGDQPQHF.

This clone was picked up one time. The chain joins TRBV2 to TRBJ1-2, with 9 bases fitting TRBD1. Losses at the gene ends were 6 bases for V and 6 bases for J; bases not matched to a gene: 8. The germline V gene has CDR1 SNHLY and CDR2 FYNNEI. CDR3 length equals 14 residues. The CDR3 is CASSPLQGAHGYTF. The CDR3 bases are TGTGCCAGCAGCCCATTACAGGGGGCCCATGGCTACACCTTC.

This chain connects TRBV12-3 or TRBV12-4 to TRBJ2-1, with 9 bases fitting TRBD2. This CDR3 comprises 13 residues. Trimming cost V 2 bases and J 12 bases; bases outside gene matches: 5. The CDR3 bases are TGTGCCAGCAGTTTAATGAGGCGGGGGGGGCAGTTCTTC. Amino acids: CASSLMRRGGQFF.

The CDR3 DNA sequence: TGTGCCAGCAGCCAAGATAAGCTTCGTGGGCGACAGTTCTTC. It codes for CASSQDKLRGRQFF. The genes are TRBV3-1 (or the pseudogene TRBV3-2) and TRBJ2-1; D remains ambiguous. Germline V CDR1 and CDR2: LGHDT, YNNKEL (reference sequence). With 0 bases removed from V and 13 bases from J, the gap between germline ends came to 16 bases. The CDR3 spans 14 residues.

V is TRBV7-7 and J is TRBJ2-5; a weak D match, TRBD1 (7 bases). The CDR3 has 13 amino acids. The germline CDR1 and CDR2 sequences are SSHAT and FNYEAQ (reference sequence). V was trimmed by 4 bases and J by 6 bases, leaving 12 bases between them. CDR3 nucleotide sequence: TGTGCCAGCAGCTCCCAGGGGGGTCAGACCCAGTACTTC. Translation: CASSSQGGQTQYF.

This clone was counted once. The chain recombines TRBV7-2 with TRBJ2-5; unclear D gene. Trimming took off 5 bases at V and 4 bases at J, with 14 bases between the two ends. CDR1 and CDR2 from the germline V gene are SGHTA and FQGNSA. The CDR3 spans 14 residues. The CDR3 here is CASSQYVGRETQYF. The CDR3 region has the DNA TGTGCCAGCAGCCAGTACGTGGGCCGAGAGACCCAGTACTTC.

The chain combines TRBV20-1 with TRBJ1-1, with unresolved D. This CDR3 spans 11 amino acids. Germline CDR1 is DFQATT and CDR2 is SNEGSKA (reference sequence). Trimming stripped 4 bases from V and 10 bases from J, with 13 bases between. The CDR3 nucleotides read TGCAGTGCTATCCAGGTAAGTCCAGCTTTCTTT. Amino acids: CSAIQVSPAFF.

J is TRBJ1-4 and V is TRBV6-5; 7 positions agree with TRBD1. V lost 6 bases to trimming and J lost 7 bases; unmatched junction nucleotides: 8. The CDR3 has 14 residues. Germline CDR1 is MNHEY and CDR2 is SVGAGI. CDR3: CASRLLTGSEKLFF. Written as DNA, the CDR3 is TGTGCCAGCAGATTACTGACAGGGAGTGAAAAACTGTTTTTT.

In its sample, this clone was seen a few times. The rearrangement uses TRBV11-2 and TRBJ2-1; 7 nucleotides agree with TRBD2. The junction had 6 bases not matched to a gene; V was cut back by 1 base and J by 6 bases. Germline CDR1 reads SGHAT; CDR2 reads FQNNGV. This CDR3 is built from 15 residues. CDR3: CASSLGGGGVNEQFF. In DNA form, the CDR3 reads TGTGCCAGCAGCTTAGGGGGCGGGGGAGTCAATGAGCAGTTCTTC.

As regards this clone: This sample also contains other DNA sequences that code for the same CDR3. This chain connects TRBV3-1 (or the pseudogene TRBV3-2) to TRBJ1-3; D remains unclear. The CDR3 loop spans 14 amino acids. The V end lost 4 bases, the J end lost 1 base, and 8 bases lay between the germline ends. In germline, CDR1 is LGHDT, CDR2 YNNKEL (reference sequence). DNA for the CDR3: TGTGCCAGCAGCCCGCGTTCGTCTGGAAACACCATATATTTT. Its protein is CASSPRSSGNTIYF.

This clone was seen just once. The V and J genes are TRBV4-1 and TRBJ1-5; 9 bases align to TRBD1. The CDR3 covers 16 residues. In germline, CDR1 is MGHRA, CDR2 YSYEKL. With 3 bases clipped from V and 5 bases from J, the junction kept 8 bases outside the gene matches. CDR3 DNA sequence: TGCGCCAGCAGCCATCACGGACAGGGGAGGGATCAGCCCCAGCATTTT. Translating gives CASSHHGQGRDQPQHF.

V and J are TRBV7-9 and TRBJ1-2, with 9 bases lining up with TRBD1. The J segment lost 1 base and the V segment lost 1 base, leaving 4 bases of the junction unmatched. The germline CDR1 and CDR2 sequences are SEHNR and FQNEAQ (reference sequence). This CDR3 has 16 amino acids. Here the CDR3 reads CASSLGPGQGNYGYTF. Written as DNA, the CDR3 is TGTGCCAGCAGCTTAGGGCCGGGACAGGGTAACTATGGCTACACCTTC.

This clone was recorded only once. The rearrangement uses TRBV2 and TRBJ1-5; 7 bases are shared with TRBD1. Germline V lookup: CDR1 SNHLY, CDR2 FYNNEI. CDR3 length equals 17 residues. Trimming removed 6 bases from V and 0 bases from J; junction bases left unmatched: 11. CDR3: CASSATGQGYSNQPQHF. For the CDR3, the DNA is TGTGCCAGCAGCGCGACAGGGCAGGGCTATAGCAATCAGCCCCAGCATTTT.

The CDR3 spells CASSLSGIGTDTQYF. The CDR3 nucleotides read TGTGCCAGCAGCCTATCGGGGATTGGGACAGATACGCAGTATTTT. The chain joins TRBV9 to TRBJ2-3; tentatively, D is TRBD2 (5 bases). Germline assignment: CDR1 SGDLS and CDR2 YYNGEE. CDR3 size: 15 residues. V was cut by 4 bases and J by 3 bases, with 15 bases left in between.

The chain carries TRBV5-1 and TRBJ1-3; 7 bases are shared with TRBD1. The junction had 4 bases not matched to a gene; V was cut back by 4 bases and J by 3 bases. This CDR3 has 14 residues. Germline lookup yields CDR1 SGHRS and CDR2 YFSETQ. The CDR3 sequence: CASSTGDGGNTIYF. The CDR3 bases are TGCGCCAGCAGCACAGGGGATGGTGGAAACACCATATATTTT.